The 31 T cell receptor beta chains in this list originate from one sample, sequenced in a study of cytomegalovirus exposure and HLA in healthy donors. With 60 Vbeta and 13 Jbeta primers, the PCR was carried out. Only in-frame clones appear in the TCRdb table, and some are missing; sequencing was by immunoSEQ multiplex PCR. The sample has about 160,000 clones, and its top ten clones hold about 1.2%. Material for sequencing was PBMCs. The receptors shown here come from a woman aged 55-70 years in good health and CMV-seronegative.

The chain joins TRBV7-9 to TRBJ2-2, with 7 bases identical to TRBD1. The CDR3 is 15 amino acids. The J segment lost 5 bases and the V segment lost 0 bases, leaving 3 bases of the junction unmatched. Germline V gene lookup returns CDR1 SEHNR and CDR2 FQNEAQ (reference sequence). CDR3 nucleotide sequence: TGTGCCAGCAGCTTAGCGGGGGACAGAACCGGGGAGCTGTTTTTT. Amino acids: CASSLAGDRTGELFF.

This chain uses TRBV4-1 with TRBJ1-1; D gene unclear. Trimming cost V 0 bases and J 4 bases, with 9 bases left between them. Germline CDR1 MGHRA, CDR2 YSYEKL. The CDR3 spans 14 residues. Here the CDR3 DNA reads TGCGCCAGCAGCCAAGATGATGAGGGCACTGAAGCTTTCTTT. Amino acids: CASSQDDEGTEAFF.

The rearrangement uses TRBV4-1 and TRBJ1-4, with 8 nucleotides matching TRBD1. This CDR3 contains 16 residues. Unmatched junction bases numbered 10, after V lost 0 bases and J lost 10 bases. CDR1 is MGHRA, CDR2 YSYEKL, per germline. The CDR3 DNA is TGCGCCAGCAGCCAAGACCAGGACAGGGTGGGAGGAAAACTGTTTTTT. Translating it yields CASSQDQDRVGGKLFF.

The CDR3 DNA reads TGTGCCAGCAGCCCCGGGACAGGGGGCTTCAGCAATCAGCCCCAGCATTTT. Residues: CASSPGTGGFSNQPQHF. J is TRBJ1-5 and V is TRBV7-6, with TRBD1 identical over 12 bases. The length of the CDR3 is 17 residues. Germline loops: CDR1 SGHVS, CDR2 FNYEAQ. Trimming removed 5 bases from V and 1 base from J; junction bases left unmatched: 6.

The chain carries TRBV27 and TRBJ2-7; D is uncertain. This CDR3 has 13 amino acids. Trimming cost V 2 bases and J 4 bases, with 9 bases left between them. The germline V gene has CDR1 MNHEY and CDR2 SMNVEV (reference sequence). CDR3 coding DNA: TGTGCCAGCAGTTTAGCGCGCAAATACGAGCAGTACTTC. It codes for CASSLARKYEQYF.

J is TRBJ2-3 and V is TRBV5-8; TRBD1 matches 9 bases. In germline, CDR1 is SGHTS, CDR2 YDEGEE. The CDR3 covers 15 residues. Germline trimming cut 3 bases from V and 2 bases from J; bases unmatched to any gene: 4. In DNA, the CDR3 is TGTGCCAGCAGCTCACAGGGGGCTTACACAGATACGCAGTATTTT. It codes for CASSSQGAYTDTQYF.

V and J are TRBV29-1 and TRBJ2-5; D perhaps matches TRBD2 (6 bases). This CDR3 spans 16 amino acids. The germline CDR1 and CDR2 sequences are SQVTM and ANQGSEA. Trimming cost V 7 bases and J 3 bases, with 24 bases left between them. This CDR3 is CSAIGATSWFKETQYF. The CDR3 DNA reads TGCAGCGCCATCGGGGCGACTAGTTGGTTTAAAGAGACCCAGTACTTC.

The CDR3 is CASSLGQVFPSEQYF. In nucleotides, the CDR3 is TGTGCCAGCAGCTTGGGGCAGGTCTTCCCCTCCGAGCAGTACTTC. The rearrangement uses TRBV5-6 and TRBJ2-7; D is unresolved. Germline CDR1 and CDR2: SGHDT and YYEEEE. This CDR3 contains 15 residues. V shed 0 bases and J shed 6 bases, with 16 bases lying between them.

The chain uses TRBV11-2 and TRBJ2-2; 7 bases map to TRBD2. Trimming removed 2 bases from V and 4 bases from J; junction bases left unmatched: 13. This CDR3 is 18 amino acids long. Germline CDR1 SGHAT, CDR2 FQNNGV. CDR3 bases: TGTGCCAGCAGCTTAAACCTCGCGGGGGTCCCGACCACCGGGGAGCTGTTTTTT. Protein product: CASSLNLAGVPTTGELFF.

Concerning this clone itself: Other DNA sequences in the sample encode the same CDR3. The chain has TRBV29-1 and TRBJ2-7; 10 bases are shared with TRBD1. V lost 7 bases, J lost 3 bases, and 12 bases stayed unmatched. Germline loops: CDR1 SQVTM, CDR2 ANQGSEA. This CDR3 contains 15 residues. The CDR3 nucleotides are TGCAGCGCTCTTCCTACCGGGACAGGGGTCTACGAGCAGTACTTC. Translation: CSALPTGTGVYEQYF.

The V and J genes are TRBV5-1 and TRBJ2-2; a possible D gene is TRBD1 (6 bases). Germline V gene data show CDR1 as SGHRS and CDR2 as YFSETQ. V was trimmed by 7 bases and J by 2 bases, leaving 9 bases between them. The CDR3 has 13 residues. CDR3 nucleotides: TGCGCCAGCCAGACAGGAAACACCGGGGAGCTGTTTTTT. As protein: CASQTGNTGELFF.

V and J are TRBV9 and TRBJ1-4, with D perhaps matching TRBD1 (6 bases). Looked up from germline, CDR1 is SGDLS and CDR2 is YYNGEE. The V and J ends lost 2 bases and 4 bases respectively, with 12 bases between them. This CDR3 has 15 residues. The CDR3 DNA reads as TGTGCCAGCAGCGTTCAGGGGCTACGTAATGAAAAACTGTTTTTT. Protein product: CASSVQGLRNEKLFF.

CDR3 protein: CASSRTEAFF. CDR3 nucleotides: TGTGCCAGCTCTCGCACTGAAGCTTTCTTT. This sequence joins TRBV28 and TRBJ1-1; no definite D call. The CDR3 loop spans 10 amino acids. In germline, CDR1 is MDHEN, CDR2 SYDVKM. V was cut by 8 bases and J by 4 bases, with 5 bases left in between.

The V and J genes are TRBV6-5 and TRBJ1-2, with D uncertain. The CDR3 loop spans 13 amino acids. The germline V gene has CDR1 MNHEY and CDR2 SVGAGI. V was clipped by 6 bases and J by 3 bases, with 11 bases between them. The CDR3 spells CASRSGIDYGYTF. DNA of the CDR3: TGTGCCAGCAGGTCCGGTATAGACTATGGCTACACCTTC.

This rearrangement joins TRBV6-1 to TRBJ2-7; perhaps TRBD1 as D (5 bases). CDR3 length: 14 amino acids. V gave up 9 bases and J gave up 2 bases, with 17 bases separating them. CDR1 is MNHNS, CDR2 SASEGT, per germline. Here the CDR3 reads CASTVSRVAYEQYF. In nucleotides, the CDR3 is TGTGCCAGTACCGTTTCCAGGGTTGCCTACGAGCAGTACTTC.

The chain recombines TRBV9 with TRBJ1-1, with 7 bases that match TRBD1. Losses at the gene ends were 3 bases for V and 4 bases for J; bases not matched to a gene: 6. The CDR3 extends over 14 amino acids. CDR1 and CDR2 from the germline V gene are SGDLS and YYNGEE. For the CDR3, the DNA is TGTGCCAGCAGCGGTAATACAGGGGTCACTGAAGCTTTCTTT. It yields the protein CASSGNTGVTEAFF.

This rearrangement joins TRBV5-1 to TRBJ2-7; 9 bases are a match to TRBD2. V was pared by 0 bases and J by 7 bases, with 5 bases of the junction left unmatched. The CDR3 extends over 14 amino acids. Per germline, CDR1 SGHRS and CDR2 YFSETQ. CDR3 residues: CASSLVAGAGEQYF. As DNA, the CDR3 is TGCGCCAGCAGCTTGGTAGCGGGAGCTGGGGAGCAGTACTTC. Variable domain in full (rest from reference TRBV5-1 and TRBJ2-7): KAGVTQTPRYLIKTRGQQVTLSCSPISGHRSVSWYQQTPGQGLQFLFEYFSETQRNKGNFPGRFSGRQFSNSRSEMNVSTLELGDSALYLCASSLVAGAGEQYFGPGTRLTVT.

The genes are TRBV15 and TRBJ1-1; D is perhaps TRBD1 (6 bases). The CDR3 is 13 residues long. Germline CDR1 and CDR2: LNHNV and YYDKDF (reference sequence). Trimming shortened V by 3 bases and J by 5 bases, and 10 bases separated the two germline ends. In DNA, the CDR3 is TGTGCCACCAGCAGGAAAGGGGGAACTGAAGCTTTCTTT. It is translated as CATSRKGGTEAFF.

The chain joins TRBV10-3 to TRBJ2-1, with TRBD1 as a possible D gene (6 bases). The CDR3 length is 15 residues. The germline V and J ends were trimmed by 7 bases and 2 bases, with 15 bases remaining between them. CDR1 ENHRY and CDR2 SYGVKD come from the germline V gene. The CDR3 sequence is CAIKSQGLTYNEQFF. Here the CDR3 DNA reads TGTGCCATCAAGTCCCAGGGGTTAACCTACAATGAGCAGTTCTTC.

J is TRBJ2-3 and V is TRBV5-4; a possible D gene is TRBD2 (5 bases). This CDR3 has 17 residues. Germline CDR1 reads SGHNT; CDR2 reads YYREEE (reference sequence). V was clipped by 4 bases and J by 1 base, with 19 bases between them. The CDR3 DNA sequence: TGTGCCAGCAGCCCGAGGGCGTCAGCAGTGGGCACAGATACGCAGTATTTT. This gives the protein CASSPRASAVGTDTQYF.

This chain links TRBV27 with TRBJ1-3, with a possible D match to TRBD1 (5 bases). Trimming took off 5 bases at V and 0 bases at J, with 14 bases between the two ends. The CDR3 has 16 residues. Germline V lookup: CDR1 MNHEY, CDR2 SMNVEV (reference sequence). The CDR3 loop reads CASSTPQVLSGNTIYF. CDR3 coding DNA: TGTGCCAGCAGTACCCCACAGGTACTCTCTGGAAACACCATATATTTT.

The chain recombines TRBV4-1 with TRBJ2-1, with 7 bases identical to TRBD2. The CDR3 runs to 17 residues. Trimming at V came to 1 base and at J to 14 bases, leaving 20 bases not matched to a gene. CDR1 and CDR2 from the germline V gene are MGHRA and YSYEKL. CDR3: CASSQGREPPLRARKFF. The CDR3 DNA reads as TGCGCCAGCAGCCAAGGGCGGGAGCCCCCCCTGAGAGCTCGAAAGTTCTTC.

The chain has TRBV4-2 and TRBJ1-4; 9 bases agree with TRBD1. V lost 1 base, J lost 7 bases, and 4 bases stayed unmatched. This CDR3 has 15 amino acids. CDR1 and CDR2 (germline): LGHNA, YNFKEQ. The CDR3 loop reads CASSQGTGVGEKLFF. As DNA, the CDR3 is TGTGCCAGCAGCCAAGGGACAGGGGTGGGTGAAAAACTGTTTTTT.

The chain is built from TRBV5-1 and TRBJ2-3, with 12 nucleotides matching TRBD1. The germline V gene encodes CDR1 SGHRS and CDR2 YFSETQ. The trim removed 0 bases at V and 6 bases at J, leaving 11 bases unmatched. This CDR3 comprises 18 residues. CDR3: CASSLVFRGQGALDTQYF. The DNA of the CDR3 is TGCGCCAGCAGCTTGGTATTTAGGGGACAGGGGGCTTTGGATACGCAGTATTTT.

The chain links TRBV10-2 to TRBJ1-1; 8 bases align to TRBD1. Trimming at V came to 2 bases and at J to 5 bases, leaving 1 base not matched to a gene. The CDR3 spans 13 residues. Germline lookup yields CDR1 WSHSY and CDR2 SAAADI. CDR3 in amino acids: CASSEQGATEAFF. The CDR3 bases are TGCGCCAGCAGTGAGCAGGGGGCGACTGAAGCTTTCTTT.

The chain combines TRBV9 with TRBJ2-5, with a tentative D call TRBD1 (5 bases). V gave up 0 bases and J gave up 4 bases, with 16 bases separating them. The CDR3 runs 16 residues. Germline assignment: CDR1 SGDLS and CDR2 YYNGEE. The CDR3 spells CASSVGGNLVGETQYF. The CDR3 region has the DNA TGTGCCAGCAGCGTAGGGGGCAATCTGGTCGGAGAGACCCAGTACTTC.

The CDR3 loop is CASSFGLAGVSDEQFF. CDR3 sequence (DNA): TGTGCCAGCAGCTTCGGTTTAGCGGGAGTGTCGGATGAGCAGTTCTTC. This chain connects TRBV7-8 to TRBJ2-1; 9 bases are a match to TRBD2. The CDR3 spans 16 residues. After removal of 3 bases from V and 8 bases from J, the junction contained 11 bases not matched to a gene. Germline V gives CDR1 SGHVS, CDR2 FQNEAQ. The full variable domain, its missing parts supplied by reference TRBV7-8 and TRBJ2-1, is GAGVSQSPRYKVAKRGQDVALRCDPISGHVSLFWYQQALGQGPEFLTYFQNEAQLDKSGLPSDRFFAERPEGSVSTLKIQRTQQEDSAVYLCASSFGLAGVSDEQFFGPGTRLTVL.

CDR3 loop: CASSLGDSRGDTQYF. The CDR3 nucleotides read TGCGCCAGCAGCTTGGGGGACAGCCGGGGGGATACGCAGTATTTT. The chain joins TRBV5-1 to TRBJ2-3; TRBD1 is a possible D gene (7 bases). V lost 0 bases to trimming and J lost 6 bases, with 14 bases between them. Germline values: CDR1 SGHRS, CDR2 YFSETQ. This CDR3 contains 15 residues.

The J gene is TRBJ1-2, the V gene TRBV30; unclear D gene. Germline CDR1 and CDR2: GTSNPN and SVGIG (reference sequence). The V gene lost 0 bases and the J gene lost 6 bases, with 8 bases spanning the gap. CDR3 length: 12 residues. The CDR3, as DNA: TGTGCCTGGAGTGTCTCCCCGGATGGCTACACCTTC. Amino acids: CAWSVSPDGYTF.

As for this clone: It is unclear where the CDR3 begins or ends on the DNA, so no DNA is shown, and the CDR3 is as TCRdb lists it. Other DNA sequences in this sample translate to the same CDR3. J is TRBJ1-6 and V is TRBV7-9; the table calls TRBD1, which could not be checked here. The CDR3 totals 15 residues, both ends included. Germline CDR1 reads SEHNR; CDR2 reads FQNEAQ (reference sequence). The CDR3 protein is CASSQVGTGNSPLHF.

The CDR3 nucleotides read TGTGCCAGCAGCCCCCCATCTTCGGGGAAGTTCACTGAAGCTTTCTTT. Translating gives CASSPPSSGKFTEAFF. The J gene is TRBJ1-1, the V gene TRBV5-5; D gene uncertain. The germline V gene encodes CDR1 SGHKS and CDR2 YYEKEE (reference sequence). V lost 4 bases, J lost 4 bases, and 20 bases lay in between. This CDR3 is built from 16 residues.